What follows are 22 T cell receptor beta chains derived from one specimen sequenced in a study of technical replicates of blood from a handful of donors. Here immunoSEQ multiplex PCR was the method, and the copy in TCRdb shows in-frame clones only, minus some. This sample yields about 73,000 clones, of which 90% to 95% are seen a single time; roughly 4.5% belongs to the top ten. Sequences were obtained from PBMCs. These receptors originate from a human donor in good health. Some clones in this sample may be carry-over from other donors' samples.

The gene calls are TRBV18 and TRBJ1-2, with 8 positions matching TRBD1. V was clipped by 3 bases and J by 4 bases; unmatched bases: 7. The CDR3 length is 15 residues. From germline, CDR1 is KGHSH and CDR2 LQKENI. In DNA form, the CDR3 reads TGTGCCAGCTCACCCAGCCGGGACAGGCTCTATGGCTACACCTTC. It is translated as CASSPSRDRLYGYTF.

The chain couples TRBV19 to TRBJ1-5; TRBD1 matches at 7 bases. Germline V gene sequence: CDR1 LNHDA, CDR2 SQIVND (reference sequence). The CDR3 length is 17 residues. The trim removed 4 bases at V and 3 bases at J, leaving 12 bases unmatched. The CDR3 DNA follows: TGTGCCAGTAGTAGGGGGAGACAGGGAGGTTTCAATCAGCCCCAGCATTTT. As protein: CASSRGRQGGFNQPQHF.

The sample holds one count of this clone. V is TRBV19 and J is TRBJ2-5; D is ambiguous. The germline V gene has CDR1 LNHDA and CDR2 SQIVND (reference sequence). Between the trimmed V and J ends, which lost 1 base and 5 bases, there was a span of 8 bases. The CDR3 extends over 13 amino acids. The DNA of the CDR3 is TGTGCCAGTAGTATAGGAGGTGGCGAGACCCAGTACTTC. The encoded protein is CASSIGGGETQYF.

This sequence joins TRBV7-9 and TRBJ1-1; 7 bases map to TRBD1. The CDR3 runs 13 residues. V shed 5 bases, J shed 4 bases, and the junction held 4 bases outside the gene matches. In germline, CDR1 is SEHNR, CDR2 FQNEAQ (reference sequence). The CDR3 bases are TGTGCCAGCAGCCAGCCAGGGGGCACTGAAGCTTTCTTT. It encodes CASSQPGGTEAFF.

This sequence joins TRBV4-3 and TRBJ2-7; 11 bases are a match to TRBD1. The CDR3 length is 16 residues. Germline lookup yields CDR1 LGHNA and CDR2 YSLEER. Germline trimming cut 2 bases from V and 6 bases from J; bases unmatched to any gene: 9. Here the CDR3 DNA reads TGCGCCAGCAGCCAACTCTCGGGACAGGGGGAAGGCGAGCAGTACTTC. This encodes CASSQLSGQGEGEQYF.

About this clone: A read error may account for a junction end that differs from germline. The chain's CDR3 is CASSLAGAGATYEQYF. As DNA, the CDR3 is TGTGCCAGCAGCCTAGCCGGGGCGGGGGCAACCTACGAGCAGTACTTC. The J gene is TRBJ2-7, the V gene TRBV7-2; the D gene is possibly TRBD2 (7 bases). The CDR3 loop spans 16 amino acids. Germline CDR1 is SGHTA and CDR2 is FQGNSA. Full variable domain (rest looked up from reference TRBV7-2 and TRBJ2-7): GAGVSQSPSNKVTEKGKDVELRCDPISGHTALYWYRQSLGQGLEFLIYFQGNSAPDKSGLPSDRFSAERTGGSVSTLTIQRTQQEDSAVYLCASSLAGAGATYEQYFGPGTRLTVT.

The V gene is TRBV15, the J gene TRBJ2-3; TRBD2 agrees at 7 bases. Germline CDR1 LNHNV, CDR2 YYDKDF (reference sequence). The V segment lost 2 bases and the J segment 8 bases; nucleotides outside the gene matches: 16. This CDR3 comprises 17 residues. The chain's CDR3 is CATSRPLGGGTRLTQYF. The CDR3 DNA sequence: TGTGCCACCAGCAGACCCCTTGGGGGGGGTACACGCCTTACGCAGTATTTT.

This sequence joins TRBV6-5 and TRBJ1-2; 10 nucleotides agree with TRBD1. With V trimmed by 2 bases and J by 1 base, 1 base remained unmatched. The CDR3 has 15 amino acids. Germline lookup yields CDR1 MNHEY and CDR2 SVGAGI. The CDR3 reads CASSYRDRGNYGYTF. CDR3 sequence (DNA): TGTGCCAGCAGTTACCGGGACAGGGGTAACTATGGCTACACCTTC.

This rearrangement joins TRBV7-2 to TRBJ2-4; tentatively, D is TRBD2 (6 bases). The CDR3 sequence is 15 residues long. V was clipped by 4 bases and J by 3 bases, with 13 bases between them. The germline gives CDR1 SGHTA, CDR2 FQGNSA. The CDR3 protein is CASSSQGLFKNIQYF. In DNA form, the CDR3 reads TGTGCCAGCAGCTCTCAGGGACTCTTCAAAAACATTCAGTACTTC.

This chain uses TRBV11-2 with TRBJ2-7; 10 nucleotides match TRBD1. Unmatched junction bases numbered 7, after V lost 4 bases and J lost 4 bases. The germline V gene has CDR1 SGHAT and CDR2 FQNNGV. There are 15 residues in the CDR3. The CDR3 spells CASSYGTGAAYEQYF. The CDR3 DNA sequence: TGTGCCAGCAGCTACGGGACAGGGGCGGCGTACGAGCAGTACTTC.

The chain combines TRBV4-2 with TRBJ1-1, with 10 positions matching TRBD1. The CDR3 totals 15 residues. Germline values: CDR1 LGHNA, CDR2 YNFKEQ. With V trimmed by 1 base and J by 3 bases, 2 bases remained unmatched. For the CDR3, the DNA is TGTGCCAGCAGCCAAGGACAGGGGGCGCACACTGAAGCTTTCTTT. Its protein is CASSQGQGAHTEAFF.

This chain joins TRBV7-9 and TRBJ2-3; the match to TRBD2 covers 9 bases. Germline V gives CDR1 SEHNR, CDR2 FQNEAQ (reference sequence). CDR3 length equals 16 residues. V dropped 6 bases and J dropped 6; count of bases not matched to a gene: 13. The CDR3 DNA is TGTGCCAGCAGTTACACTTGGGGACTAGCTATGGATACGCAGTATTTT. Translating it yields CASSYTWGLAMDTQYF.

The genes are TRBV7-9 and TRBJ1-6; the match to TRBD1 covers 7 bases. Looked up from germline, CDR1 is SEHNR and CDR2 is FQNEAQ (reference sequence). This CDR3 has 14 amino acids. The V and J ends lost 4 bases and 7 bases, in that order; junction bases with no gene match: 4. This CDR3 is CASSSGTANSPLHF. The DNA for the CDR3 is TGTGCCAGCAGCTCCGGGACAGCCAATTCACCCCTCCACTTT.

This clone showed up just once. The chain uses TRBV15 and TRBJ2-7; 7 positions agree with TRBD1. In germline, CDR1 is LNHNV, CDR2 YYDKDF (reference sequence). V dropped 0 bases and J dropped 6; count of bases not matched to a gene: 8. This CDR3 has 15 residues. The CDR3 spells CATSRDRQGVGEQYF. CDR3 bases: TGTGCCACCAGCAGAGATCGACAGGGAGTTGGCGAGCAGTACTTC.

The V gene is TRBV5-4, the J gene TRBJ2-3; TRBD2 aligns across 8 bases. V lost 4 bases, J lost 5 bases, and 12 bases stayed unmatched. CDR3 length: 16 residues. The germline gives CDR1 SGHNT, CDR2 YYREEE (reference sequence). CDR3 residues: CASSQASGSGVDTQYF. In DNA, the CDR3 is TGTGCCAGCAGCCAGGCGAGCGGGAGTGGGGTAGATACGCAGTATTTT.

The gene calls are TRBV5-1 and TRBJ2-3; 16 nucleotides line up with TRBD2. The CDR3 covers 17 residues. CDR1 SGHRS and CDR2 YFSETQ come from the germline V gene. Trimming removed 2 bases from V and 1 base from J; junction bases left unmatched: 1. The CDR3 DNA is TGCGCCAGCAGCTTAGGGACTAGCGGGGGGGGCACAGATACGCAGTATTTT. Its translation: CASSLGTSGGGTDTQYF.

CDR3 DNA sequence: TGTGCCAGCAGTTTAAACCGAGATCAGCCCCAGCATTTT. Amino acid sequence: CASSLNRDQPQHF. The chain is built from TRBV27 and TRBJ1-5; D remains unclear. V lost 2 bases, J lost 5 bases, and 7 bases lay in between. Germline values: CDR1 MNHEY, CDR2 SMNVEV (reference sequence). The CDR3 runs 13 residues.

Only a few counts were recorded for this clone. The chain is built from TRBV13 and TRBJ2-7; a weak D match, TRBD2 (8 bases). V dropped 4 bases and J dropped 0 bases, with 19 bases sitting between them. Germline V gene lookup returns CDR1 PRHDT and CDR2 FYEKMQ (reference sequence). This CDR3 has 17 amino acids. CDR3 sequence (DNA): TGTGCCAGCAGCTCCTCGTGGGACAGCGGGAGCTCCTACGAGCAGTACTTC. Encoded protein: CASSSSWDSGSSYEQYF.

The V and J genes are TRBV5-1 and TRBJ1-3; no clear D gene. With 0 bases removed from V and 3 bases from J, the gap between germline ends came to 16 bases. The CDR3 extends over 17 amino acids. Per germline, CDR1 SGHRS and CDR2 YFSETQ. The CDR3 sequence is CASSLESWQAGGNTIYF. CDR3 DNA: TGCGCCAGCAGCTTGGAGTCGTGGCAGGCTGGTGGAAACACCATATATTTT.

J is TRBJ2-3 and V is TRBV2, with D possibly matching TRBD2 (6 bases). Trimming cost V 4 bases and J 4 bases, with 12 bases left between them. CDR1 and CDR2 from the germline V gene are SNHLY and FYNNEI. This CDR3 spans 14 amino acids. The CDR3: CASSATRLADTQYF. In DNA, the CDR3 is TGTGCCAGCAGTGCCACTCGACTAGCAGATACGCAGTATTTT.

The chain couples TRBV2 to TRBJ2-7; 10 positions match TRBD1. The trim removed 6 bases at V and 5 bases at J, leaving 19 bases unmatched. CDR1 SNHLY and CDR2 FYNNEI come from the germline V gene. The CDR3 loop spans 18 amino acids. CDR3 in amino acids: CASSSKGSPGQGIHEQYF. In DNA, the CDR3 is TGTGCCAGCAGCTCAAAGGGATCCCCGGGACAGGGGATACACGAGCAGTACTTC.

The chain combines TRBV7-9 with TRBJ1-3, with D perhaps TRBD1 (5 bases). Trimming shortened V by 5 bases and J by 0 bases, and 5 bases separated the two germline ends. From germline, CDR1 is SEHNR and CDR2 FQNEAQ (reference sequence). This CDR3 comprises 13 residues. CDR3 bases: TGTGCCAGCAGCCAGGGCTCTGGAAACACCATATATTTT. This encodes CASSQGSGNTIYF.